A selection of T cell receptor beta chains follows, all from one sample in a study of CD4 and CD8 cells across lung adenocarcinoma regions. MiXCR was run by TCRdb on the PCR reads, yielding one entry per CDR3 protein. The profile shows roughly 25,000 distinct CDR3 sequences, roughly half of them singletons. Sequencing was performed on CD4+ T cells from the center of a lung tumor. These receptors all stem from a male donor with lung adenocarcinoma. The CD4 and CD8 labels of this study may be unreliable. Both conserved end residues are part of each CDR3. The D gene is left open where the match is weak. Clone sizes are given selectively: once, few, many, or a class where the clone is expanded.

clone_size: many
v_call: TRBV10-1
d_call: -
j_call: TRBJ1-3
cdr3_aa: CASSAGHTTGVANTIYF
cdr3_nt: TGCGCCAGCAGTGCGGGTCACACAACAGGAGTCGCAAACACCATATATTTT

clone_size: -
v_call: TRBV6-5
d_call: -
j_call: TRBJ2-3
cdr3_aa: CASSYFGGEVTDTQYF
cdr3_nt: TGTGCCAGCAGTTATTTTGGGGGAGAGGTAACAGATACGCAGTATTTT

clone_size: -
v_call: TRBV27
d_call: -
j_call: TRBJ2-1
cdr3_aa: CASSLRSSNSYNEQFF
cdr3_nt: TGTGCCAGCAGTTTACGCTCGTCTAACTCCTACAATGAGCAGTTCTTC

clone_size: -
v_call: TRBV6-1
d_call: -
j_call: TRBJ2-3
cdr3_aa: CASRVGTTKNMQYF
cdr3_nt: TGTGCCAGCAGGGTGGGGACGACGAAAAATATGCAGTATTTC

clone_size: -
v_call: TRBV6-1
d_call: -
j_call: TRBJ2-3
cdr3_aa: CASSEATAANTGTQYF
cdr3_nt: TGTGCCAGCAGTGAAGCGACAGCAGCAAACACCGGGACGCAGTATTTT

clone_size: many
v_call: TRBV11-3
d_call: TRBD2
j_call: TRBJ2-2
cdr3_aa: CASSLAQGTSGSGNTGELFF
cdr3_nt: TGTGCCAGCAGCTTGGCGCAAGGGACTAGCGGGAGTGGGAACACCGGGGAGCTGTTTTTT

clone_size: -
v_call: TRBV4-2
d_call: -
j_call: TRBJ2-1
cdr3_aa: CASSQGRGDQETQFF
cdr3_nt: TGTGCCAGCAGCCAAGGCAGGGGGGATCAAGAGACCCAGTTCTTC

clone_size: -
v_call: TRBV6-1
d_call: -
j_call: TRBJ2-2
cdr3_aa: CASSIIRTKELFF
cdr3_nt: TGTGCCAGCAGTATCATACGGACCAAGGAGCTGTTTTTT

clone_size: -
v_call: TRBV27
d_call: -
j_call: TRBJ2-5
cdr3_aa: CASRVIGGRDPETQYF
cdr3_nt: TGTGCTAGCAGGGTAATCGGGGGCCGCGACCCAGAGACCCAGTACTTC

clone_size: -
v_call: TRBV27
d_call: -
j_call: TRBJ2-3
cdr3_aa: CASSPGLGGCEPDTQYF
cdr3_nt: TGTGCCAGCAGTCCGGGGCTCGGGGGCTGTGAGCCAGATACGCAGTATTTT

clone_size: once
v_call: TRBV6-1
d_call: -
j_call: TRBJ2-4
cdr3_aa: CASRDAGPWAKDMQYF
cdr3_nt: TGTGCCAGCCGCGACGCGGGGCCGTGGGCCAAAGATATGCAGTACTTC

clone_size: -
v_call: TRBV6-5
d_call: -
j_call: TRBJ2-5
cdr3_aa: CASSYSLGETQYF
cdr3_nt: TGTGCCAGCAGTTACAGTCTGGGAGAGACCCAGTACTTC

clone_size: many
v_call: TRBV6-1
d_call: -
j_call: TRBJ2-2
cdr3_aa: CASSVYGELFF
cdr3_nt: TGTGCCAGCAGTGTCTACGGGGAGCTGTTTTTT

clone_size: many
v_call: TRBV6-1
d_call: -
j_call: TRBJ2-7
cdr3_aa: CASSGDGLSYEQYF
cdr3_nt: TGTGCCAGCAGCGGGGACGGACTTTCCTACGAGCAGTACTTC

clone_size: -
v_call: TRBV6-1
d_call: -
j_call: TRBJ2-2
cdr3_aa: CASGLQAGSPEEQFF
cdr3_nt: TGTGCCAGCGGACTCCAGGCTGGGAGCCCCGAGGAGCAGTTTTTT

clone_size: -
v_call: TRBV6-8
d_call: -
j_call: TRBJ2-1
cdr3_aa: CARGEGNSGEQFF
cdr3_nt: TGTGCCAGGGGTGAAGGGAACAGCGGTGAGCAGTTTTTC

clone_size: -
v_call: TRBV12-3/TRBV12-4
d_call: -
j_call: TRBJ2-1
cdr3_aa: CASSPGQSEQFF
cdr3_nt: TGTGCCAGCAGCCCCGGACAGAGTGAGCAGTTCTTC

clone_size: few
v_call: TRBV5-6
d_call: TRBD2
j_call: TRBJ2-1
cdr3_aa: CASSLAFRTSGSYNEQFF
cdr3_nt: TGTGCCAGCAGCTTGGCTTTTAGGACTAGCGGCTCCTACAATGAGCAGTTCTTC

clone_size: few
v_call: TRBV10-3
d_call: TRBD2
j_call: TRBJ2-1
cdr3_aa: CAIRTSGRGHNEQFF
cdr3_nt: TGTGCCATCAGAACTAGCGGGAGAGGCCACAATGAGCAGTTCTTC

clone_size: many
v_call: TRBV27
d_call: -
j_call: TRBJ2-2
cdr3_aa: CASSLGVGGANTGELFF
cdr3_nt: TGTGCCAGCAGTTTAGGGGTCGGGGGAGCGAACACCGGGGAGCTGTTTTTT

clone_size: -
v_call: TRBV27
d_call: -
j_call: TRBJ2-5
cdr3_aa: CAGSGTRTPDTQYF
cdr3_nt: TGTGCGGGCAGTGGGACCCGGACCCCAGATACCCAGTACTTC

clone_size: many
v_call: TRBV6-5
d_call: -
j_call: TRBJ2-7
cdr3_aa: CASSYRGAESQYEQYF
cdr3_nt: TGTGCCAGCAGTTACAGGGGGGCGGAATCCCAATACGAGCAGTACTTC

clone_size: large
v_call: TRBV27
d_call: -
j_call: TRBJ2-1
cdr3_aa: CASSLSRGGTNEQFF
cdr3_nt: TGTGCCAGCAGTTTATCAAGGGGGGGAACCAATGAGCAGTTCTTC

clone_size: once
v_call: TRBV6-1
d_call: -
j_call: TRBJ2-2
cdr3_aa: CALSLQAVSPEAQFF
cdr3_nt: TGTGCCCTGAGCCTCCAGGCCGTGAGCCCAGAGGCGCAGTTTTTT

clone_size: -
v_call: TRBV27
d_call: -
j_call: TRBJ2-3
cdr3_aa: CASSAGLGGRGKDTQYF
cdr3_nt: TGTGCCAGCAGTGCGGGGCTCGGAGGCCGTGGGAAAGATACGCAGTACTTT

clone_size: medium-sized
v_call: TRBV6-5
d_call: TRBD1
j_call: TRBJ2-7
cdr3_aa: CASRAGQASYEQYF
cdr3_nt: TGTGCCAGCAGGGCGGGACAGGCCTCCTACGAGCAGTACTTC

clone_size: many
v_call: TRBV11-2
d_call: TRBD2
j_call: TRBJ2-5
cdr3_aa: CASSDSGRASETQYF
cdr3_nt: TGTGCCAGCAGCGATAGCGGGAGGGCCAGCGAGACCCAGTACTTC